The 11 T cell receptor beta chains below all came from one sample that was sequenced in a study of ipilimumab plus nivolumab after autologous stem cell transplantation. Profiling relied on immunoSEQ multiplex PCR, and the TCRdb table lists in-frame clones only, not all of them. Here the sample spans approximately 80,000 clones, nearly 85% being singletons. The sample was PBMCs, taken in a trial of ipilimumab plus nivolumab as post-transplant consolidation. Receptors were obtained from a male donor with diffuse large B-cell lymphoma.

The CDR3: CASSLREGQETQYF. As DNA, the CDR3 is TGTGCCAGCAGCTTGAGGGAGGGCCAAGAGACCCAGTACTTC. J is TRBJ2-5 and V is TRBV5-4, with TRBD2 matching over 7 bases. CDR3 length: 14 amino acids. CDR1 and CDR2 (germline): SGHNT, YYREEE (reference sequence). J gave up 1 base and V 1 base, and 1 base lay outside the gene matches.

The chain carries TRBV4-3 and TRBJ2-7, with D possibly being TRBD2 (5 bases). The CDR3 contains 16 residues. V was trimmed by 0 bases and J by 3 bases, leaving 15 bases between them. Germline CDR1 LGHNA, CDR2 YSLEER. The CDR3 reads CASSQDLEAGLYEQYF. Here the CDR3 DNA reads TGCGCCAGCAGCCAAGATTTGGAGGCCGGACTCTACGAGCAGTACTTC.

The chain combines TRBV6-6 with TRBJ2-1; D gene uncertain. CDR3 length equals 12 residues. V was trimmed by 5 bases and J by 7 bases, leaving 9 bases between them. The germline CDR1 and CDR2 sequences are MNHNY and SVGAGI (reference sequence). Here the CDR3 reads CASSPVGNEQFF. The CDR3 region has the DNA TGTGCCAGCAGTCCCGTCGGGAATGAGCAGTTCTTC.

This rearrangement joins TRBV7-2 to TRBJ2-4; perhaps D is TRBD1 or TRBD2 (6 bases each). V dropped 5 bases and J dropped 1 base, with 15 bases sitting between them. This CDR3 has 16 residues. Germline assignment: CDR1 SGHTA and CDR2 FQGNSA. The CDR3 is CASSPGGNRAKNIQYF. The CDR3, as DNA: TGTGCCAGCAGCCCCGGGGGCAACAGGGCCAAAAACATTCAGTACTTC.

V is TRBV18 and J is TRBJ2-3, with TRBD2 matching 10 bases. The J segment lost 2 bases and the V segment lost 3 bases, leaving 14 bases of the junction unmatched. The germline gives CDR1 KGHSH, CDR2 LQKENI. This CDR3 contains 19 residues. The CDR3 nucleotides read TGTGCCAGCTCACCCCTCGGGGCTAGCGGGGGCACTAACACAGATACGCAGTATTTT. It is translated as CASSPLGASGGTNTDTQYF.

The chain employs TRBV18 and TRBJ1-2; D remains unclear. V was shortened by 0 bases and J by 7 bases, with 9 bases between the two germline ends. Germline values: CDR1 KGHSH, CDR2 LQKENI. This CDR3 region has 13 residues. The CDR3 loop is CASSPPEVAGYTF. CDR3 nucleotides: TGTGCCAGCTCACCACCGGAGGTGGCTGGCTACACCTTC.

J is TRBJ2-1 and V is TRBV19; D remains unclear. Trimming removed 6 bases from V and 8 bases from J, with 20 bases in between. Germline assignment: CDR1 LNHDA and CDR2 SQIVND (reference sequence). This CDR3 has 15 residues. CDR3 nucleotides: TGTGCCAGTAGCCCTCTACGTCAGGTTCTTGATGAGCAGTTCTTC. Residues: CASSPLRQVLDEQFF.

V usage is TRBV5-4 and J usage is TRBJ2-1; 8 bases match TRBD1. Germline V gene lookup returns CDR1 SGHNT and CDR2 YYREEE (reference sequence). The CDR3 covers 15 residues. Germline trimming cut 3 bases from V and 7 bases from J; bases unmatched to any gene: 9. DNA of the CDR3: TGTGCCAGCAGCTCGGGGCAGGGGGCGATAAATGAGCAGTTCTTC. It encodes CASSSGQGAINEQFF. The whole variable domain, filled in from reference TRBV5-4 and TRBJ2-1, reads ETGVTQSPTHLIKTRGQQVTLRCSSQSGHNTVSWYQQALGQGPQFIFQYYREEENGRGNFPPRFSGLQFPNYSSELNVNALELDDSALYLCASSSGQGAINEQFFGPGTRLTVL.

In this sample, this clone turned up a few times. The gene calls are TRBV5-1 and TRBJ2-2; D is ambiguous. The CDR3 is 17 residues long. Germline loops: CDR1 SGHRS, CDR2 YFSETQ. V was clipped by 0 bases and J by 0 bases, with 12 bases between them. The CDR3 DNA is TGCGCCAGCAGCTTGGCCCAGGTAGCAGCGAACACCGGGGAGCTGTTTTTT. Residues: CASSLAQVAANTGELFF.

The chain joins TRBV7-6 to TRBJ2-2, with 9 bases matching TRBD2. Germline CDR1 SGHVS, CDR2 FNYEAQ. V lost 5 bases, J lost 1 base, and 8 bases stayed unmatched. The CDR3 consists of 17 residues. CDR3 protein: CASSPSYSGGNTGELFF. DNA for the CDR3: TGTGCCAGCAGCCCCAGTTATAGCGGGGGGAACACCGGGGAGCTGTTTTTT.

The CDR3 reads CASSSDHSYEQYF. The CDR3 nucleotides read TGTGCCAGCAGTTCTGATCATTCCTACGAGCAGTACTTC. The chain couples TRBV6-1 to TRBJ2-7; no clear D gene. The CDR3 sequence is 13 residues long. The V end lost 5 bases, the J end lost 1 base, and 9 bases lay between the germline ends. CDR1 MNHNS and CDR2 SASEGT come from the germline V gene.